These 5 T cell receptor beta chains came from one sample sequenced in a study of graft-versus-host responses after intestinal transplantation. TCRdb's table, derived via immunoSEQ multiplex PCR, lists solely in-frame clones and lacks some. Found here are roughly 40,000 clones, under 95% of them singletons; the top ten hold 2% to 3%. The sample in question was PBMCs, obtained roughly 300 days after intestinal transplant. Every receptor here comes from a human patient who received an intestinal transplant, so some T cells may come from the graft donor.

The chain employs TRBV6-1 and TRBJ1-1, with unresolved D. Germline values: CDR1 MNHNS, CDR2 SASEGT. Between the trimmed V and J ends, which lost 5 bases and 0 bases, there was a span of 10 bases. This CDR3 has 14 amino acids. This CDR3 is CASSLQIMNTEAFF. CDR3 in DNA: TGTGCCAGCAGTTTACAGATAATGAACACTGAAGCTTTCTTT.

The V and J genes are TRBV7-9 and TRBJ1-2; D is unclear. The CDR3 totals 15 residues. V gave up 2 bases and J gave up 8 bases, with 18 bases separating them. In germline, CDR1 is SEHNR, CDR2 FQNEAQ (reference sequence). CDR3: CASSLRSGVTRGYTF. CDR3 in DNA: TGTGCCAGCAGCTTAAGATCTGGGGTGACCCGGGGCTACACCTTC. Looking up the rest from reference TRBV7-9 and TRBJ1-2 gives the full variable domain: DTGVSQNPRHKITKRGQNVTFRCDPISEHNRLYWYRQTLGQGPEFLTYFQNEAQLEKSRLLSDRFSAERPKGSFSTLEIQRTEQGDSAMYLCASSLRSGVTRGYTFGSGTRLTVV.

The gene calls are TRBV6-5 and TRBJ2-7; 8 nucleotides match TRBD2. CDR1 is MNHEY, CDR2 SVGAGI, per germline. The CDR3 spans 14 residues. J lost 3 bases, V lost 5 bases, and 6 bases had no gene match. CDR3 residues: CASSDGGLVYEQYF. In DNA form, the CDR3 reads TGTGCCAGCAGTGATGGGGGACTAGTCTACGAGCAGTACTTC.

The rearrangement joins TRBV5-6 to TRBJ1-2, with 10 bases that match TRBD1. The CDR3 runs 16 residues. Germline assignment: CDR1 SGHDT and CDR2 YYEEEE. V trimming: 2 bases; J trimming: 3 bases; junction bases outside the gene matches: 7. DNA of the CDR3: TGTGCCAGCAGCTTCGGGGGACAGGGGAGGGACTATGGCTACACCTTC. Protein product: CASSFGGQGRDYGYTF.

The rearrangement links TRBV6-5 to TRBJ1-4; D is uncertain. Trimming left V 5 bases short and J 5 bases short, with 6 bases between. The CDR3 totals 12 residues. CDR1 is MNHEY and CDR2 is SVGAGI in the germline V gene. CDR3 sequence: CASSPSNEKLFF. The CDR3 region has the DNA TGTGCCAGCAGTCCTTCAAATGAAAAACTGTTTTTT.